The source of this T cell receptor (beta chain) is a study of long-term antiretroviral therapy in people with HIV. Germline CDR1 and CDR2: GTSNPN and SVGIG (reference sequence). Trimming took off 3 bases at V and 3 bases at J, with 9 bases between the two ends. The CDR3 totals 13 residues. Specimens retained about 1-10 million cryopreserved PBMC preceding DNA extraction. An immunoSEQ assay, version v3.0, was performed at survey level. The target of sequencing was roughly 40,000-55,000 T-cell genomes per sample. Repertoires were generated with immunoSEQ multiplex PCR, while TCRdb's copy carries only in-frame clones and drops some. The sample contains tens of thousands of clones, approximately 76% of which appear only once. Whole-study results and caveats: Increased diversity was seen after ART, yet it remained lower than in transplant donor controls. HIV repertoires had narrower CDR3 length ranges than controls.

To note about this clone: The antigen is unknown.

The TCR sequence derives from a woman aged 40 to 49 with HIV. The sequencing here drew on unsorted PBMCs, taken around 1.7 years before starting antiretroviral therapy. This rearrangement joins TRBV30 to TRBJ1-3; possibly TRBD1 for D (5 bases). This CDR3 is CAWRGLGGNTIYF. DNA for the CDR3: TGTGCCTGGAGGGGGCTTGGTGGAAACACCATATATTTT.